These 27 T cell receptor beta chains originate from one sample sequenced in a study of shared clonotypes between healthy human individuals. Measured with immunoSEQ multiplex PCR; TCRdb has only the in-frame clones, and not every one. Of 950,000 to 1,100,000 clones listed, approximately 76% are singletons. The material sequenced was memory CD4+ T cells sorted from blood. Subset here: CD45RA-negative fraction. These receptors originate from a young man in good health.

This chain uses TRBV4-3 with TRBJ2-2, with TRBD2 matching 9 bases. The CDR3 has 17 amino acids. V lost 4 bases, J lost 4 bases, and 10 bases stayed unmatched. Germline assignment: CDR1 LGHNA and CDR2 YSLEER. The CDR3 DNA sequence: TGCGCCAGCAGCCTTAAGACGACTAGCGGTACCACCGGGGAGCTGTTTTTT. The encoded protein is CASSLKTTSGTTGELFF.

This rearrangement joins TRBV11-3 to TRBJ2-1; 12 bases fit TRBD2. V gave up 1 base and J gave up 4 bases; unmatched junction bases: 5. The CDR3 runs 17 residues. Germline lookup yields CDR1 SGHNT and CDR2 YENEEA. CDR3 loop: CASSLVPLAGGYNEQFF. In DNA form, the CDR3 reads TGTGCCAGCAGCTTAGTACCACTAGCGGGGGGATACAATGAGCAGTTCTTC.

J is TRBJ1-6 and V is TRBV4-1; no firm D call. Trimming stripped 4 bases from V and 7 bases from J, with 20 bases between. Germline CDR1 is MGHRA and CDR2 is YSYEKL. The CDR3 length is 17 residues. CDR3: CASSPETGGRPNSPLHF. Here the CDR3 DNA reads TGCGCCAGCAGCCCCGAAACGGGTGGACGGCCGAATTCACCCCTCCACTTT.

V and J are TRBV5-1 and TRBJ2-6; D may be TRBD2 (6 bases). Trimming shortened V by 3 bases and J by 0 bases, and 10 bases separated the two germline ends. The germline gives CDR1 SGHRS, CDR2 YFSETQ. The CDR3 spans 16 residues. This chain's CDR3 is CASSSSGGSGANVLTF. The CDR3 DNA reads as TGCGCCAGCAGCTCGTCCGGGGGCTCTGGGGCCAACGTCCTGACTTTC.

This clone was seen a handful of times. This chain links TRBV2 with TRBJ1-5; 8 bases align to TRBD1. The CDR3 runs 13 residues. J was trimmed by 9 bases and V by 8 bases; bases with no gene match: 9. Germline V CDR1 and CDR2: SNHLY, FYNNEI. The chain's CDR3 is CASQGQGDSPQHF. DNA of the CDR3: TGTGCCAGCCAAGGACAGGGTGATTCGCCCCAGCATTTT.

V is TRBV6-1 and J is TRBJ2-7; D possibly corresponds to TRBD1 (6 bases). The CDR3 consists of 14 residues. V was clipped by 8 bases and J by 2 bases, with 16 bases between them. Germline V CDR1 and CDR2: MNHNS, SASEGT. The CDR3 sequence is CASRPQQGPYEQYF. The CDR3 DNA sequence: TGTGCCAGCCGCCCCCAACAGGGACCCTACGAGCAGTACTTC.

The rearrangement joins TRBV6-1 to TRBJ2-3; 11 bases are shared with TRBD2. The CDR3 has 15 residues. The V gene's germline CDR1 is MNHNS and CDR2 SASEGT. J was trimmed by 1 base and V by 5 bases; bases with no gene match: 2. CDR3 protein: CASSKLAGGTDTQYF. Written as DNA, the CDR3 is TGTGCCAGCAGTAAACTAGCGGGGGGCACAGATACGCAGTATTTT.

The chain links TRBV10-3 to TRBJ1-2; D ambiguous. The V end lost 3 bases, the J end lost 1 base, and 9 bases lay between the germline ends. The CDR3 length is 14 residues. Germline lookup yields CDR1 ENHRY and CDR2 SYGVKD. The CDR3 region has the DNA TGTGCCATCAGTGACTCAGGTGTTAACTATGGCTACACCTTC. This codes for CAISDSGVNYGYTF.

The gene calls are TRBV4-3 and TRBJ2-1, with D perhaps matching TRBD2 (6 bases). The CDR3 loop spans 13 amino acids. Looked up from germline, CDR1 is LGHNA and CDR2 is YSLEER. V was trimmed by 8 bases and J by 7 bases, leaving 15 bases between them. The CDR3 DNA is TGCGCCAGCCCGACGGGAGAGTTAAATGAGCAGTTCTTC. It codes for CASPTGELNEQFF.

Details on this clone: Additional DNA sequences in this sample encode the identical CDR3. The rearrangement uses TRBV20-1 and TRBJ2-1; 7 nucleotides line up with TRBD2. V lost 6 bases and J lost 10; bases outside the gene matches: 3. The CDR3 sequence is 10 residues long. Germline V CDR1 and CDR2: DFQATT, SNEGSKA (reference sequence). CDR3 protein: CSAPRGEQFF. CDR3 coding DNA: TGCAGTGCGCCGCGGGGGGAGCAGTTCTTC.

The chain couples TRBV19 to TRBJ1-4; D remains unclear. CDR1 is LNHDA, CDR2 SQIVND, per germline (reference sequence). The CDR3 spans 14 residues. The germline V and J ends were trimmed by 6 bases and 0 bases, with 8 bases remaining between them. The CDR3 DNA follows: TGTGCCAGTAGCCTAGCTGCAACTAATGAAAAACTGTTTTTT. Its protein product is CASSLAATNEKLFF. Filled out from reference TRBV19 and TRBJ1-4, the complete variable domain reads DGGITQSPKYLFRKEGQNVTLSCEQNLNHDAMYWYRQDPGQGLRLIYYSQIVNDFQKGDIAEGYSVSREKKESFPLTVTSAQKNPTAFYLCASSLAATNEKLFFGSGTQLSVL.

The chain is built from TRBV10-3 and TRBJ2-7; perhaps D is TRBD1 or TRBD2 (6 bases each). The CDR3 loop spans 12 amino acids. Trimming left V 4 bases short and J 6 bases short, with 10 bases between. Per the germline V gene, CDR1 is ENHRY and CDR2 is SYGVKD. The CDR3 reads CAISAGEAEQYF. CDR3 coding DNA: TGTGCCATCAGTGCAGGGGAGGCCGAGCAGTACTTC.

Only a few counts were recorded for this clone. The CDR3 region is CASSEVLRGSSYNSPLHF. CDR3 nucleotides: TGCGCCAGCAGTGAGGTCTTAAGGGGAAGCTCCTATAATTCACCCCTCCACTTT. The V gene is TRBV10-1, the J gene TRBJ1-6; a possible D gene is TRBD1 (5 bases). This CDR3 has 18 residues. V lost 2 bases and J 0 bases, leaving 14 bases between the germline ends. Germline CDR1 is WNHNN and CDR2 is SYGVQD (reference sequence).

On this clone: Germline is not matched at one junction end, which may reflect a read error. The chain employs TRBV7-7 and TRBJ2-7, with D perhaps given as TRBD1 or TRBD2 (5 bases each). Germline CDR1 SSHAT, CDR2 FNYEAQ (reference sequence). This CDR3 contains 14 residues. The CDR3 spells CASSPGPPSYEQYF. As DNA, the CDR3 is TGTGCTAGCAGCCCGGGGCCCCCCTCCTACGAGCAGTACTTC. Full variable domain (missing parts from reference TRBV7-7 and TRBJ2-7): GAGVSQSPRYKVTKRGQDVTLRCDPISSHATLYWYQQALGQGPEFLTYFNYEAQPDKSGLPSDRFSAERPEGSISTLTIQRTEQRDSAMYRCASSPGPPSYEQYFGPGTRLTVT.

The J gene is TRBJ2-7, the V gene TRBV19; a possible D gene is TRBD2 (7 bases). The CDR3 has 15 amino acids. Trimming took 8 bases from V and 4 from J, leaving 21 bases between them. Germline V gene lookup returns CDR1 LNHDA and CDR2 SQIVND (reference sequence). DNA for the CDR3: TGTGCCAGTCCGAGGCGAGGGGGGGAATATTACGAGCAGTACTTC. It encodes CASPRRGGEYYEQYF.

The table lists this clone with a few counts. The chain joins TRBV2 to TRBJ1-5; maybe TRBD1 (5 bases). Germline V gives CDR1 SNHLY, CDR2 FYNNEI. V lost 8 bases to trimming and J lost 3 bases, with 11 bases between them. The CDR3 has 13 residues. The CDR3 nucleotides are TGTGCCAGCCAAAGGGACCCCAATCAGCCCCAGCATTTT. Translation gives CASQRDPNQPQHF.

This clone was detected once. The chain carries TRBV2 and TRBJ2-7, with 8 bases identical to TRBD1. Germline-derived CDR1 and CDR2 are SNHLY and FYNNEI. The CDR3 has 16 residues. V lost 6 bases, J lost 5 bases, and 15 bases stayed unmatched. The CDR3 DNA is TGTGCCAGCAGCGGTGGCCTCGGACAGGGTACCAACGAGCAGTACTTC. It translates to CASSGGLGQGTNEQYF.

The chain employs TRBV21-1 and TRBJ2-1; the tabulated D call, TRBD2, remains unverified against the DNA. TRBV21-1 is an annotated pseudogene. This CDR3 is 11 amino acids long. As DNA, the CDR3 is TGTGCCAGCAGCCTAGAACGGGAGCAGTTCTTC. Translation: CASSLEREQFF.

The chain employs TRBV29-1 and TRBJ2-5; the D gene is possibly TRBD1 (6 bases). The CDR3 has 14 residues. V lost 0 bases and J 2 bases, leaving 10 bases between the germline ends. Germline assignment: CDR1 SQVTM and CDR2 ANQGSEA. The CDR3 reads CSVEDGRGQETQYF. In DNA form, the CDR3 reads TGCAGCGTTGAAGATGGTAGGGGGCAAGAGACCCAGTACTTC.

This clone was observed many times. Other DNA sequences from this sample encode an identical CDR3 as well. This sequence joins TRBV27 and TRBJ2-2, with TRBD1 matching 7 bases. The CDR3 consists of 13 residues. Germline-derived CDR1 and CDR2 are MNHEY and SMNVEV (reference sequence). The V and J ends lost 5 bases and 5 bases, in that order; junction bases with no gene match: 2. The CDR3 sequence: CASSRDRTGELFF. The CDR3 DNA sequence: TGTGCCAGCAGTAGGGACAGAACCGGGGAGCTGTTTTTT.

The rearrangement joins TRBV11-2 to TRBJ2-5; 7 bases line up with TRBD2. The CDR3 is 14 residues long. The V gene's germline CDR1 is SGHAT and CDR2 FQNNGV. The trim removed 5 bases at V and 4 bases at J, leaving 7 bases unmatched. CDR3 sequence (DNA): TGTGCCAGCAGCAGGGCGGGGAGGGGAGAGACCCAGTACTTC. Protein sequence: CASSRAGRGETQYF.

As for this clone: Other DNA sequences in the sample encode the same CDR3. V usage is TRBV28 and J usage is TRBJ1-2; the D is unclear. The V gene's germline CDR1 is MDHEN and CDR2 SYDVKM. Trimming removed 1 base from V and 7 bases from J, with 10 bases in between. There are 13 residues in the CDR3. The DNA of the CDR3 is TGTGCCAGCAGTTTATCGGGGAGGAGTGGCTACACCTTC. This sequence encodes CASSLSGRSGYTF.

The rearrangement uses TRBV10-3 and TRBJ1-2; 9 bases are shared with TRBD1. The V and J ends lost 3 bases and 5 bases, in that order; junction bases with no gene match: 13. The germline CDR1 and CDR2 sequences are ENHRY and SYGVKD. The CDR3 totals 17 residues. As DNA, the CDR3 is TGTGCCATCAGTGACCCGAAGAAGGACAGGGGAGGTTATGGCTACACCTTC. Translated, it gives CAISDPKKDRGGYGYTF.

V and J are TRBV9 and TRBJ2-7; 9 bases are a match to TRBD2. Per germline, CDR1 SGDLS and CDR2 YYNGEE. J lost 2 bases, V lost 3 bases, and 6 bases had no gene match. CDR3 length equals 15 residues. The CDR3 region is CASSALAGVPYEQYF. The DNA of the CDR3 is TGTGCCAGCAGCGCTTTAGCGGGAGTTCCCTACGAGCAGTACTTC.

The CDR3 here is CASSESGGIYNEQFF. The CDR3 DNA follows: TGTGCCAGCAGTGAATCCGGCGGGATATACAATGAGCAGTTCTTC. This chain connects TRBV6-1 to TRBJ2-1; D is possibly TRBD2 (6 bases). This CDR3 has 15 amino acids. V was cut by 2 bases and J by 4 bases, with 12 bases left in between. Per the germline V gene, CDR1 is MNHNS and CDR2 is SASEGT.

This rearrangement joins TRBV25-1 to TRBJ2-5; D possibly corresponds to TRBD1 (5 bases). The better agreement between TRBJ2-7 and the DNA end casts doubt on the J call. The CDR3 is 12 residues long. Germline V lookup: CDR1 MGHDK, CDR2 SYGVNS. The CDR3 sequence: CASSGQGYEQYF. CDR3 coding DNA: TGTGCCAGCAGTGGCCAGGGCTACGAGCAGTACTTC.

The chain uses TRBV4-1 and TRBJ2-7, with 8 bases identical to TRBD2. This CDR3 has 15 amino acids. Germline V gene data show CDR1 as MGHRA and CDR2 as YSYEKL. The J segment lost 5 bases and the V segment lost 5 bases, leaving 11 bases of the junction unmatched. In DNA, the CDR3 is TGCGCCAGCAGCTCCTTAGCGGGGACTGGGAACGAGCAGTACTTC. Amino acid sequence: CASSSLAGTGNEQYF.